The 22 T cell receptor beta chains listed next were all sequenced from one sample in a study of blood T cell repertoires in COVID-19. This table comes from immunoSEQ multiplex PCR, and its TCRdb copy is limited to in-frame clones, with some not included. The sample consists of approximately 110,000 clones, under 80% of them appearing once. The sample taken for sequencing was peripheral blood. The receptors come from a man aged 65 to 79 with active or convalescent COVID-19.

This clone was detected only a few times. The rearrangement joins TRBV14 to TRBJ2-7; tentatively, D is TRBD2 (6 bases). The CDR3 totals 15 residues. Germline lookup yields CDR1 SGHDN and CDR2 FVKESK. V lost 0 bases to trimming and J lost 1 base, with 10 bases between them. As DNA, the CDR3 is TGTGCCAGCAGCCAAGAAACTAGCAATTCCTACGAGCAGTACTTC. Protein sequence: CASSQETSNSYEQYF.

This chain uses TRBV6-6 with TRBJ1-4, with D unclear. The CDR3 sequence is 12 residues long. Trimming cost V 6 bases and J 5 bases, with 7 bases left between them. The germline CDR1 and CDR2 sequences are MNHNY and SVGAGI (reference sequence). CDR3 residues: CASSLPNEKLFF. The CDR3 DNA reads TGTGCCAGCAGCCTCCCCAATGAAAAACTGTTTTTT.

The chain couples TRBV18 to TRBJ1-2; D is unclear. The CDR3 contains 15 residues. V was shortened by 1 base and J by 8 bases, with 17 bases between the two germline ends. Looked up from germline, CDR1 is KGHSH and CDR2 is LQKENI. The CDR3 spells CASSPQDQHSRGYTF. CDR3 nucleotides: TGTGCCAGCTCACCACAAGACCAACACTCGCGGGGCTACACCTTC.

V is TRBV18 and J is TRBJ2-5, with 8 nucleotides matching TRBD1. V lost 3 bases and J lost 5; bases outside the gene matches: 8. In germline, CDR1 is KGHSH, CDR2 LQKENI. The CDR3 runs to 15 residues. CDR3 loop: CASSPKQGAWETQYF. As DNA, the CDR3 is TGTGCCAGCTCACCGAAGCAGGGGGCATGGGAGACCCAGTACTTC.

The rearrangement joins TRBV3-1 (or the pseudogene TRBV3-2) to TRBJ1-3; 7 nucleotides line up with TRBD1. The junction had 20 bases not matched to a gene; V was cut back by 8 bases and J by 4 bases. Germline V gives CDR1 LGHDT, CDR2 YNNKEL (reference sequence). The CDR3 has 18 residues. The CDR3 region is CASLNLGARGHGGNTIYF. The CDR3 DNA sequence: TGTGCCAGCCTCAACCTAGGGGCAAGGGGGCATGGAGGAAACACCATATATTTT.

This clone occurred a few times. CDR3 loop: CSVEEWGQGFPEAFF. The DNA for the CDR3 is TGCAGCGTTGAAGAATGGGGACAGGGGTTCCCTGAAGCTTTCTTT. The chain links TRBV29-1 to TRBJ1-1, with 10 bases identical to TRBD1. The CDR3 totals 15 residues. Germline lookup yields CDR1 SQVTM and CDR2 ANQGSEA. J was trimmed by 6 bases and V by 0 bases; bases with no gene match: 7.

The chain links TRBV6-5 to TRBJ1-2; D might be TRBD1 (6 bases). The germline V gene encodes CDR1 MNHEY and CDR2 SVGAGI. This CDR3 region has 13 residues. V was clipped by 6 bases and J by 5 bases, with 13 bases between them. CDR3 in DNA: TGTGCCAGCAGGAGGACAGTTTTGTATGGCTACACCTTC. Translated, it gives CASRRTVLYGYTF.

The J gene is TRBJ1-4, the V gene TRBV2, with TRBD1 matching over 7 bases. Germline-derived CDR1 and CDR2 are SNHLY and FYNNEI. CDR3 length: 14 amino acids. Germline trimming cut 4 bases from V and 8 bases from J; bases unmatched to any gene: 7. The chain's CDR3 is CASSGGGLGEKLFF. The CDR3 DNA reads TGTGCCAGCAGTGGAGGGGGCCTCGGGGAAAAACTGTTTTTT.

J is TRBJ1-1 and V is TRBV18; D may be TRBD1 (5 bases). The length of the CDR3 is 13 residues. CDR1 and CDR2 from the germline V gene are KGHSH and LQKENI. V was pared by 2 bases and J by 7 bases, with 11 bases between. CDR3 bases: TGTGCCAGCTCACCAGGGGGGAGTGGTGAAGCTTTCTTT. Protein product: CASSPGGSGEAFF. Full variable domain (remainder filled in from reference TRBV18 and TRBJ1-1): NAGVMQNPRHLVRRRGQEARLRCSPMKGHSHVYWYRQLPEEGLKFMVYLQKENIIDESGMPKERFSAEFPKEGPSILRIQQVVRGDSAAYFCASSPGGSGEAFFGQGTRLTVV.

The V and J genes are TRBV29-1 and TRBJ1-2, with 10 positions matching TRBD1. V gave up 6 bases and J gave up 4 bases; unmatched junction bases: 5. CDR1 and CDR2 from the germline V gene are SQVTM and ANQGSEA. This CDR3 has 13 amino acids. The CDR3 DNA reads TGCAGCGTCCCATGGACAGGGGGCTATGGCTACACCTTC. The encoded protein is CSVPWTGGYGYTF.

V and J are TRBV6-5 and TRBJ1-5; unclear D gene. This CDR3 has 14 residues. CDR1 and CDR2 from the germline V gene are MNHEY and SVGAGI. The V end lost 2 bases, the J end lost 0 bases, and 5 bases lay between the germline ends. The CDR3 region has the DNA TGTGCCAGCAGTTACCAGTTTAGCAATCAGCCCCAGCATTTT. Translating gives CASSYQFSNQPQHF.

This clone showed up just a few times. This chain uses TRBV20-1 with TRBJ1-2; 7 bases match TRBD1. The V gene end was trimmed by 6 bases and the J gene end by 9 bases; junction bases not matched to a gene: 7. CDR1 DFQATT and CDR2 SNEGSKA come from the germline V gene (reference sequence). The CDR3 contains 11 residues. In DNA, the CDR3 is TGCAGTGCCCACAGGGGAGAACGCTACACCTTC. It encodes CSAHRGERYTF.

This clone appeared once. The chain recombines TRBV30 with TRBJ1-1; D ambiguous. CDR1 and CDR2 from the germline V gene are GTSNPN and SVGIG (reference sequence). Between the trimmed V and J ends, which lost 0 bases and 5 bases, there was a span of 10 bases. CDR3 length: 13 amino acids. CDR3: CAWSVRGWTEAFF. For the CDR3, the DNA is TGTGCCTGGAGTGTACGGGGATGGACTGAAGCTTTCTTT.

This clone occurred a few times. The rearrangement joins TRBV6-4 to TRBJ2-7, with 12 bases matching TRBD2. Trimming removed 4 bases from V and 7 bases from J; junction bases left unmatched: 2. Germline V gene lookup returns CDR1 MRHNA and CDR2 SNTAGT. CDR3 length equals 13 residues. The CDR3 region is CASSVLAGGEQYF. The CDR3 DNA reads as TGTGCCAGCAGTGTTCTAGCGGGAGGGGAGCAGTACTTC.

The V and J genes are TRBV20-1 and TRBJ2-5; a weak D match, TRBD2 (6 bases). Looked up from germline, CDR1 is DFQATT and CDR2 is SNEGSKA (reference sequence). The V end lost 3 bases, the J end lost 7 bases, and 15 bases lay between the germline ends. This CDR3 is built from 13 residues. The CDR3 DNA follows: TGCAGTGCTAGTGAAACCTACGGGGGGACCCAGTACTTC. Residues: CSASETYGGTQYF.

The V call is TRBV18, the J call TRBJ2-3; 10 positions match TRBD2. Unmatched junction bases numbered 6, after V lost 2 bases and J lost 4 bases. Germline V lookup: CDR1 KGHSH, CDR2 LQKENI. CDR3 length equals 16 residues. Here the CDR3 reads CASSPVRLAGADTQYF. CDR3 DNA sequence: TGTGCCAGCTCACCAGTTCGTCTAGCGGGGGCAGATACGCAGTATTTT.

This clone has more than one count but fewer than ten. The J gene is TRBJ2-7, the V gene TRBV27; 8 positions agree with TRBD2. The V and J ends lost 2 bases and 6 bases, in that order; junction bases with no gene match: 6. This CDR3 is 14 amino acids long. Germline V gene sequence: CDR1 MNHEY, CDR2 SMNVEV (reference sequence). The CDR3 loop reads CASSLSRLALEQYF. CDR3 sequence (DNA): TGTGCCAGCAGTTTAAGTAGACTAGCGCTCGAGCAGTACTTC.

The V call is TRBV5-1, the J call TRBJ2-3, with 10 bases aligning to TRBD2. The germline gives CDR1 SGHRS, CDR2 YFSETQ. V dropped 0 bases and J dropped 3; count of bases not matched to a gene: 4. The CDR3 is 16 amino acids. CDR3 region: CASSLGAGGETDTQYF. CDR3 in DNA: TGCGCCAGCAGCTTGGGAGCGGGAGGGGAGACAGATACGCAGTATTTT.

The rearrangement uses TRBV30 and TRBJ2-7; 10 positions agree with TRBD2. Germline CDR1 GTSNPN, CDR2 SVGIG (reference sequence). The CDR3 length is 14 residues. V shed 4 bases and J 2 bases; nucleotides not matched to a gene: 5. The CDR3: CAWNLAGGTYEQYF. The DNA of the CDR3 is TGTGCCTGGAACTTAGCGGGGGGAACCTACGAGCAGTACTTC.

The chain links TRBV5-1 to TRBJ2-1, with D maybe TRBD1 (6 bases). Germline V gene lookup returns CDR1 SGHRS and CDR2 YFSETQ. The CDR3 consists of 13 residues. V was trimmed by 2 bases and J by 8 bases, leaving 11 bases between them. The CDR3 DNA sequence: TGCGCCAGCAGCTTACAGGGTAGGGATGAGCAGTTCTTC. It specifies CASSLQGRDEQFF.

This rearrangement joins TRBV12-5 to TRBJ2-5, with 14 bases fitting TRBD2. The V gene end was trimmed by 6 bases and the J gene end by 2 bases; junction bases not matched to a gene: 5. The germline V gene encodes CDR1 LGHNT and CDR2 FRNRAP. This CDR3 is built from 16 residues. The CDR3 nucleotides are TGTGCTAGTGGAAACGGACTAGCGGGAGGACAAGAGACCCAGTACTTC. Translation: CASGNGLAGGQETQYF. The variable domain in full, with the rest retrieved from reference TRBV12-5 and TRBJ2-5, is DARVTQTPRHKVTEMGQEVTMRCQPILGHNTVFWYRQTMMQGLELLAYFRNRAPLDDSGMPKDRFSAEMPDATLATLKIQPSEPRDSAVYFCASGNGLAGGQETQYFGPGTRLLVL.

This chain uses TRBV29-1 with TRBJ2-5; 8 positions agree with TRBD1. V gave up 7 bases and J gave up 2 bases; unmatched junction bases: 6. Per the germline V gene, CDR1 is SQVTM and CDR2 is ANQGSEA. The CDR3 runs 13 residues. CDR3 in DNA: TGCAGCGGGGCGGGACAGGCTCAAGAGACCCAGTACTTC. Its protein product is CSGAGQAQETQYF.